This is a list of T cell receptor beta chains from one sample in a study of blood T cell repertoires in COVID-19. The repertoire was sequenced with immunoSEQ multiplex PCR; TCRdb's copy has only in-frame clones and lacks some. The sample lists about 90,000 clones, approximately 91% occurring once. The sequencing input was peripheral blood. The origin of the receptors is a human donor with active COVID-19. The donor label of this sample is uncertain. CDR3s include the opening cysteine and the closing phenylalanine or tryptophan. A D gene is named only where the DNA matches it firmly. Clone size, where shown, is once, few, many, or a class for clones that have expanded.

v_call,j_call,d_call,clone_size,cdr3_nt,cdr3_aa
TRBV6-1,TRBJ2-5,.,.,TGTGCCAGCAGTGAAGGCCGAGGGTGGGAGACCCAGTACTTC,CASSEGRGWETQYF
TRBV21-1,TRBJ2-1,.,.,TGTGCCAGCAGCAATGTTGGTAGCGGGGGGGCATCCTACAATGAGCAGTTCTTC,CASSNVGSGGASYNEQFF
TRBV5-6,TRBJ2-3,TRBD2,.,TGTGCCAGCAGCTTGGCCGGAGCGGGGGGGACCTCAGATACGCAGTATTTT,CASSLAGAGGTSDTQYF
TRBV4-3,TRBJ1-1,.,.,TGCGCCAGCAGTCGTGCGACTGAGAACACTGAAGCTTTCTTT,CASSRATENTEAFF
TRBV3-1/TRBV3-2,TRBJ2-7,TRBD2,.,TGTGCCAGCAGCCTCTTGAGACTAGCGGGGGCGGACGAGCAGTACTTC,CASSLLRLAGADEQYF
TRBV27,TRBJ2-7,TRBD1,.,TGTGCCAGCAGTTCCGCCGACAGGGTCCACGAGCAGTACTTC,CASSSADRVHEQYF
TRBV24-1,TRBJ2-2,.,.,TGTGCCACCATAACAGGTACGAACACCGGGGAGCTGTTTTTT,CATITGTNTGELFF
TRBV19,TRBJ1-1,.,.,TGTGCCAGTAAGAGGGTTCGTGGGGGGGCGAACACTGAAGCTTTCTTT,CASKRVRGGANTEAFF
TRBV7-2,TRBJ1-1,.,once,TGTGCCAGCAGCTCTTTAGGGCGGACAGAAGCTTTCTTT,CASSSLGRTEAFF
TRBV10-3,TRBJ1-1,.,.,TGTGCCCACGGGACTTCCCTCGGGGCCACTGAAGCTTTCTTT,CAHGTSLGATEAFF
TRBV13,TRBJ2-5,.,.,TGTGCCAGCAGCTCCGGCCATCGAACCGACAGGCGTGAGACCCAGTACTTC,CASSSGHRTDRRETQYF
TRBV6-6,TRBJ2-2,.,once,TGTGCCAGCAGTCCTCTGAGAGCCGGGGAGCTGTTTTTT,CASSPLRAGELFF
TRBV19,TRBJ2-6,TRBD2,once,TGTGCCAGTAGGCGGGGGGGCCAGGTTGGGGCCAACGTCCTGACTTTC,CASRRGGQVGANVLTF
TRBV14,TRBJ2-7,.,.,TGTGCCAGCAGCCGCCGGTTGGAGACGAGCTCCTACGAGCAGTACTTC,CASSRRLETSSYEQYF
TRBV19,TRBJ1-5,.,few,TGTGCCAGTAGTAGGTTAGACAGCGACAATCAGCCCCAGCATTTT,CASSRLDSDNQPQHF
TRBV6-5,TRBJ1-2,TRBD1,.,TGTGCCAGCAGTTTCCGGACAGGGGACGATAACTATGGCTACACCTTC,CASSFRTGDDNYGYTF
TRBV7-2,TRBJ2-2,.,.,TGTGCCAGCAGACGCGGGAACGCGAACACCGGGGAGCTGTTTTTT,CASRRGNANTGELFF
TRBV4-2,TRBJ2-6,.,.,TGTGCCAGCAGCCAGAGTCAGGGCTCTGGGGCCAACGTCCTGACTTTC,CASSQSQGSGANVLTF
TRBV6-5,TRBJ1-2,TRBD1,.,TGTGCCAGCAGTTACGCCGAACAGGGGTACTATGGCTACACCTTC,CASSYAEQGYYGYTF
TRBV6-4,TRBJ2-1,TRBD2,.,TGTGCCAGCAGTGACGGCGGGGGGGCCTACAATGAGCAGTTCTTC,CASSDGGGAYNEQFF
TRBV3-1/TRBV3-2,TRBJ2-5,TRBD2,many,TGTGCCAGCACATTGTCTAGCGGTCAAGAGACCCAGTACTTC,CASTLSSGQETQYF
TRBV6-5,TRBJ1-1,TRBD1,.,TGTGCCAGCAGACAGGGGGTGGCGAACACTGAAGCTTTCTTT,CASRQGVANTEAFF
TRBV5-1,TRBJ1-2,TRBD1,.,TGCGCCAGCAGCCCGACAGGGGGCAATGGCTACACCTTC,CASSPTGGNGYTF
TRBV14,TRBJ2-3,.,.,TGTGCCAGCAGCCCTTTCACAGATACGCAGTATTTT,CASSPFTDTQYF
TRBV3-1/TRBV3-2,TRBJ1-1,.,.,TGTGCCAGCAGCCAAAACAGGTACGACACTGAAGCTTTCTTT,CASSQNRYDTEAFF
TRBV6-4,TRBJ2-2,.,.,TGTGCCAGCAGATACCAGGGGGGCACCGGGGAGCTGTTTTTT,CASRYQGGTGELFF
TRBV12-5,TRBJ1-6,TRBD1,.,TGTGCTAGTGGCCCCGGGACAGGGATTTCACCCCTCCACTTT,CASGPGTGISPLHF
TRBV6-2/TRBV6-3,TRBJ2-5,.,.,TGTGCCAGCAGTTCGGGCGGGGCGAAAGAGACCCAGTACTTC,CASSSGGAKETQYF